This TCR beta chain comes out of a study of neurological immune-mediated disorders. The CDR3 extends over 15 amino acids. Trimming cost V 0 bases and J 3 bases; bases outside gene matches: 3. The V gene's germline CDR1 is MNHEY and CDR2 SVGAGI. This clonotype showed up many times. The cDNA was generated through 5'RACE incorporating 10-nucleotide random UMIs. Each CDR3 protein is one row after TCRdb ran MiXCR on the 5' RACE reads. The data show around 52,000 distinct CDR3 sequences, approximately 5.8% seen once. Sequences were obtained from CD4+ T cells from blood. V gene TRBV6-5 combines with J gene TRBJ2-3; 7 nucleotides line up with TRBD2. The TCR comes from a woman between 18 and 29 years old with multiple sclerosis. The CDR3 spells CASSYSALATDTQYF. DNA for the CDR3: TGTGCCAGCAGTTACTCGGCACTAGCGACAGATACGCAGTATTTT.